This T cell receptor (beta chain) was found in a study of T cells expressing NK-cell markers. TCRdb re-called the 5' RACE reads and catalogs CDR3 proteins one per entry, DNA excluded. The sample includes almost 450,000 distinct CDR3 sequences. In germline, CDR1 is SGDLS, CDR2 YYNGEE. The CDR3 loop spans 15 amino acids. The chain couples TRBV9 to TRBJ2-6; TCRdb names TRBD2, which stays unverified in the absence of DNA. The material sequenced was blood T cells: a sorted CD56 or NKG2C T cell subset, CD4+ or CD8+ T cells, or bulk PBMC T cells (not recorded which). This TCR was recovered from a woman aged 18 to 75 in good health. CDR3 in amino acids: CASSDKGGGANVLTF.